This T cell receptor (beta chain) was found in a study of T cells in women clearing cervical HPV infection. Study summary: For cases, blood was sampled a median about 150 days after lesion detection, interquartile range roughly 90 to 230 days.

Average input was around 1,300 ng genomic DNA for immunoSEQ TCR beta CDR3 amplification. TCRdb's copy holds only in-frame clones and misses some; the assay was immunoSEQ multiplex PCR. In total, the table holds roughly 14,000 clones. General study points: CIN3+ cases had significantly higher TCR richness than controls; evenness did not differ. Effector/memory and HPV-specific T cells were not isolated, and association timing is unknown.

CDR3 length equals 15 residues. The germline gives CDR1 SEHNR, CDR2 FQNEAQ (reference sequence). Of note for this clone: Its antigen remains unidentified. Sequencing ends 3 residues short of the CDR3 end; the germline J gene provides the rest.

The clonotype comes from a woman aged 18 to 75 with a cervical HPV16 infection that either progressed to CIN3+ or cleared (not recorded which). V gene TRBV7-9 combines with J gene TRBJ1-2, with D perhaps matching TRBD1 (6 bases). The sample consisted of blood buffy coat. The CDR3 here is CASSSSGGSYNDYTF. The sequenced part of the CDR3 DNA is TGTGCCAGCAGCTCTAGCGGGGGCTCCTACAATGAC.